This TCR beta chain originates from a study of blood T cell repertoires in COVID-19. V lost 0 bases and J lost 3, with 9 bases in between. Germline V CDR1 and CDR2: SGHVS, FQNEAQ. CDR3 size: 14 residues. Only in-frame clones appear in the TCRdb table, and some are missing; sequencing was by immunoSEQ multiplex PCR. The table includes 200,000 or so clones, around 84% detected once. The table lists this clone with a count of one. Sequenced material: peripheral blood. The sequence was collected from a woman in her sixties or seventies who had recovered from COVID-19. This chain uses TRBV7-8 with TRBJ2-7, with D possibly TRBD1 on 5 matching bases. CDR3 DNA: TGTGCCAGCAGCTTAGCGACCAGGGTCTACGAGCAGTACTTC. This translates into CASSLATRVYEQYF.